This T cell receptor (beta chain) stems from a study of blood T cell repertoires in COVID-19. In the study overall: The samples span acute and convalescent COVID-19 from the United States, Italy and Spain. T cells, B-cell-depleted T cells, or PBMCs provided the cDNA or gDNA that served as material.

With V trimmed by 0 bases and J by 4 bases, 2 bases remained unmatched. The CDR3 extends over 16 amino acids. Germline CDR1 reads MNHEY; CDR2 reads SVGAGI. One Seattle source followed patients from active infection through their disease course. Original analysis: Reference gene primers were amplified, and this amplification served to estimate nucleated cell counts. Assay used: immunoSEQ multiplex PCR; TCRdb lists only in-frame clones, some missing. V and J calls and clone size are given by that table; D and trimming were obtained from the DNA. The profile covers some 62,000 clones, with around 87% appearing a single time and 15% to 20% taken by the ten largest.

This TCR derives from a woman aged 55-69 years with COVID-19, enrolled during active disease. Sequenced material: peripheral blood. The chain recombines TRBV6-5 with TRBJ2-1; 11 nucleotides line up with TRBD2. The CDR3 is CASSYSTSGIYNEQFF. The CDR3 DNA is TGTGCCAGCAGTTACTCGACTAGCGGGATTTACAATGAGCAGTTCTTC.